The sequence of this T cell receptor (beta chain) was determined in a study of blood T cell repertoires in COVID-19. Some clones are missing from TCRdb's copy, which holds only in-frame ones; the method was immunoSEQ multiplex PCR. The sample has roughly 120,000 clones; around nine tenths are singletons. Germline V CDR1 and CDR2: SGHRS, YFSETQ. The CDR3 has 17 residues. V trimming: 4 bases; J trimming: 0 bases; junction bases outside the gene matches: 6. Sequences were obtained from peripheral blood. This rearrangement joins TRBV5-1 to TRBJ2-2; TRBD2 matches at 10 bases. The clonotype was recovered from a man aged 45 to 65 with active COVID-19. CDR3 nucleotides: TGCGCCAGCAGCCTCCGACTAGCGGGCCCGAACACCGGGGAGCTGTTTTTT. It is translated as CASSLRLAGPNTGELFF.